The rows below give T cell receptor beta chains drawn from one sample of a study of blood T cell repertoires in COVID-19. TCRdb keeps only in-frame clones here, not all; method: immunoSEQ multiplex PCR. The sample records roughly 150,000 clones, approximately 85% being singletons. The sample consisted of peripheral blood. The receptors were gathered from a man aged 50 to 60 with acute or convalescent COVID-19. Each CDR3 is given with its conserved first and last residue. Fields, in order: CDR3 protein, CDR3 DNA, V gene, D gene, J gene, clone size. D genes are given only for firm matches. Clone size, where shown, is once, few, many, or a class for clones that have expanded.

CASRERRVNTEAFF	TGTGCCAGCAGGGAAAGGAGGGTGAACACTGAAGCTTTCTTT	TRBV7-9	NA	TRBJ1-1	few
CASSYGGDTLYEQYF	TGTGCCAGCAGTTACGGGGGGGACACCCTCTACGAGCAGTACTTC	TRBV6-6	NA	TRBJ2-7	NA
CASSLTARTRKDYGYTF	TGTGCCAGCAGCTTAACGGCCAGGACAAGGAAGGACTATGGCTACACCTTC	TRBV13	NA	TRBJ1-2	NA
CASSSITGAYEQYF	TGTGCCAGCAGTTCAATTACAGGAGCCTACGAGCAGTACTTC	TRBV27	NA	TRBJ2-7	NA
CASSYGGFDTEAFF	TGTGCCAGCAGTTACGGGGGGTTCGACACTGAAGCTTTCTTT	TRBV6-5	NA	TRBJ1-1	once
CASSRGDSTDTQYF	TGCGCCAGCAGCCGGGGGGACTCTACAGATACGCAGTATTTT	TRBV5-1	TRBD2	TRBJ2-3	NA
CASRGDRGFHGYTF	TGTGCCAGCAGAGGGGACAGAGGGTTTCATGGCTACACCTTC	TRBV6-5	TRBD1	TRBJ1-2	NA
CASSPGLAIHEQYF	TGTGCCAGCAGTCCGGGACTAGCTATCCACGAGCAGTACTTC	TRBV6-5	TRBD2	TRBJ2-7	NA
CAISGTSVSSYEQYF	TGTGCCATCAGTGGGACTAGCGTTAGCTCCTACGAGCAGTACTTC	TRBV10-3	TRBD2	TRBJ2-7	NA
CASSVGAGELFF	TGTGCCAGTAGTGTGGGAGCCGGGGAGCTGTTTTTT	TRBV19	NA	TRBJ2-2	NA
CASRTGFGYTF	TGTGCCAGCAGGACAGGGTTTGGCTACACCTTC	TRBV12-3/TRBV12-4	TRBD1	TRBJ1-2	NA
CASSVGRASDTQYF	TGTGCCAGCAGCGTAGGGCGGGCCTCAGATACGCAGTATTTT	TRBV7-9	NA	TRBJ2-3	NA
CASSLGQGNSPLHF	TGCGCCAGCAGCTTGGGACAGGGTAATTCACCCCTCCACTTT	TRBV5-1	TRBD1	TRBJ1-6	once
CASSLAGLAVYGYTF	TGTGCCAGCAGTCTGGCGGGGTTAGCAGTCTATGGCTACACCTTC	TRBV28	NA	TRBJ1-2	once
CASSSAGITDTQYF	TGTGCCAGCAGCTCCGCGGGAATCACAGATACGCAGTATTTT	TRBV7-3	NA	TRBJ2-3	NA
CASSFEPSHQPQHF	TGCGCCAGCAGCTTCGAGCCTTCCCATCAGCCCCAGCATTTT	TRBV5-1	NA	TRBJ1-5	once
CASSEVHSGANVLTF	TGTGCCAGCAGTGAGGTACACTCTGGGGCCAACGTCCTGACTTTC	TRBV25-1	NA	TRBJ2-6	NA
CASSGVRNQPQHF	TGTGCCAGCTCAGGGGTACGCAATCAGCCCCAGCATTTT	TRBV19	NA	TRBJ1-5	once
CASSQGGASYNEQFF	TGTGCCAGCAGCCAGGGAGGGGCATCCTACAATGAGCAGTTCTTC	TRBV9	TRBD2	TRBJ2-1	NA
CASSPRGREAFF	TGTGCCAGCAGTCCCAGGGGGCGAGAAGCTTTCTTT	TRBV2	TRBD1	TRBJ1-1	NA
CATSDLRGQGKGPYGYTF	TGTGCCACCAGTGATTTGAGGGGACAGGGGAAGGGTCCCTATGGCTACACCTTC	TRBV24-1	TRBD1	TRBJ1-2	few
CASSATFQTTPNEKLFF	TGTGCCAGCAGCGCCACTTTCCAGACAACTCCTAATGAAAAACTGTTTTTT	TRBV9	NA	TRBJ1-4	NA
CASSVGLAGEYEQYF	TGCGCCAGCAGCGTTGGACTAGCGGGAGAGTACGAGCAGTACTTC	TRBV4-1	TRBD2	TRBJ2-7	NA
CASSIWGEETQYF	TGTGCCAGTAGTATATGGGGCGAAGAGACCCAGTACTTC	TRBV19	NA	TRBJ2-5	NA
CATSREVGEYYEQYF	TGTGCCACCAGCAGAGAGGTTGGGGAGTACTACGAGCAGTACTTC	TRBV15	NA	TRBJ2-7	NA
CASSAIYFQETQYF	TGTGCCAGCAGCGCTATCTACTTCCAAGAGACCCAGTACTTC	TRBV7-9	NA	TRBJ2-5	few
CASSLYGLVRGGLGTEQFF	TGTGCCAGCAGTTTATATGGACTAGTCCGGGGAGGGCTAGGGACCGAGCAGTTCTTC	TRBV27	TRBD2	TRBJ2-1	NA
CASSQEWTGEQPQHF	TGTGCCAGCAGCCAAGAATGGACAGGGGAGCAGCCCCAGCATTTT	TRBV4-2	TRBD1	TRBJ1-5	NA
CASSLGLAGKNIQYF	TGTGCCAGCAGCCTGGGACTAGCGGGGAAAAACATTCAGTACTTC	TRBV3-1/TRBV3-2	TRBD2	TRBJ2-4	NA
CASSLKGNQPQHF	TGTGCCAGCAGTTTAAAGGGGAATCAGCCCCAGCATTTT	TRBV27	NA	TRBJ1-5	NA